One sample yielded the 14 T cell receptor beta chains listed below, sequenced in a study of shared clonotypes between healthy human individuals. TCRdb's copy holds only in-frame clones and misses some; the assay was immunoSEQ multiplex PCR. The table has approximately 2.3 million clones, over 90% seen once; the top ten hold approximately 0.4%. Sequenced: naive CD4+ T cells from PBMCs. Subset described: CD45RA+ positively selected. These receptors originate from a man younger than 35 in good health. Some clones in this sample may be carry-over from other donors' samples.

The gene calls are TRBV6-1 and TRBJ1-4, with D uncertain. V shed 11 bases and J shed 7 bases, with 17 bases lying between them. This CDR3 has 13 amino acids. CDR1 MNHNS and CDR2 SASEGT come from the germline V gene. The CDR3 DNA follows: TGTGCCGCAAGCCAGGTTCGTCGTGAAAAACTGTTTTTT. The encoded protein is CAASQVRREKLFF.

The genes are TRBV5-1 and TRBJ2-2, with D tentatively TRBD2 (6 bases). V lost 5 bases to trimming and J lost 1 base, with 12 bases between them. The CDR3 runs to 15 residues. Germline assignment: CDR1 SGHRS and CDR2 YFSETQ. Here the CDR3 reads CASSRGDLNTGELFF. In nucleotides, the CDR3 is TGCGCCAGCAGTCGTGGGGACTTGAACACCGGGGAGCTGTTTTTT.

The V gene is TRBV30, the J gene TRBJ2-1; D is uncertain. V lost 3 bases and J lost 6, with 12 bases in between. From germline, CDR1 is GTSNPN and CDR2 SVGIG (reference sequence). The CDR3 contains 13 residues. The CDR3 loop is CAWSPGPSNEQFF. Here the CDR3 DNA reads TGTGCCTGGAGCCCTGGACCTAGCAATGAGCAGTTCTTC.

The chain employs TRBV7-9 and TRBJ2-2, with D perhaps matching TRBD1 or TRBD2 (5 bases each). V shed 6 bases and J shed 7 bases, with 24 bases lying between them. The CDR3 runs 17 residues. Germline V lookup: CDR1 SEHNR, CDR2 FQNEAQ (reference sequence). Here the CDR3 reads CASRYPDMEWGSGELFF. In DNA, the CDR3 is TGTGCCAGCAGATACCCCGACATGGAATGGGGGAGCGGGGAGCTGTTTTTT.

This chain links TRBV4-2 with TRBJ2-3, with D tentatively TRBD1 (6 bases). The germline V gene encodes CDR1 LGHNA and CDR2 YNFKEQ. The V gene lost 4 bases and the J gene lost 11 bases, with 13 bases spanning the gap. The CDR3 has 12 amino acids. The CDR3 here is CASSPDRNRQYF. CDR3 in DNA: TGTGCCAGCAGCCCTGACAGGAATCGGCAGTATTTT.

The rearrangement links TRBV11-2 to TRBJ2-5; 12 nucleotides align to TRBD2. This CDR3 has 17 amino acids. Trimming removed 6 bases from V and 4 bases from J; junction bases left unmatched: 12. Germline CDR1 is SGHAT and CDR2 is FQNNGV. CDR3 bases: TGTGCCAGCAGTTACTACCCACTAGCGGGAGGAGGAGAGACCCAGTACTTC. Protein: CASSYYPLAGGGETQYF.

The chain recombines TRBV7-2 with TRBJ2-4, with 11 bases aligning to TRBD2. Germline CDR1 SGHTA, CDR2 FQGNSA. The ends lost 2 bases at V and 1 base at J; junction bases unmatched: 7. CDR3 length: 18 residues. CDR3 in DNA: TGTGCCAGCAGCTTATACCTAGCGGGAGGTGGGGCCAAAAACATTCAGTACTTC. This gives the protein CASSLYLAGGGAKNIQYF. Using reference TRBV7-2 and TRBJ2-4 for the parts outside the CDR3, the full variable domain is GAGVSQSPSNKVTEKGKDVELRCDPISGHTALYWYRQSLGQGLEFLIYFQGNSAPDKSGLPSDRFSAERTGGSVSTLTIQRTQQEDSAVYLCASSLYLAGGGAKNIQYFGAGTRLSVL.

J is TRBJ2-7 and V is TRBV2, with a possible D match to TRBD2 (7 bases). The V end was cut by 11 bases, the J end by 2 bases, with 16 bases between. Germline CDR1 SNHLY, CDR2 FYNNEI. The CDR3 runs 13 residues. The CDR3 region has the DNA TGTGCCGGGGGGGCGGCGTTCACCTACGAGCAGTACTTC. It is translated as CAGGAAFTYEQYF.

The chain uses TRBV5-4 and TRBJ1-1; no reliable D call. Germline-derived CDR1 and CDR2 are SGHNT and YYREEE (reference sequence). Trimming left V 1 base short and J 4 bases short, with 5 bases between. This CDR3 contains 12 residues. The CDR3 loop is CASSLYGTEAFF. CDR3 nucleotide sequence: TGTGCCAGCAGCTTGTACGGCACTGAAGCTTTCTTT. Filled out from reference TRBV5-4 and TRBJ1-1, the complete variable domain reads ETGVTQSPTHLIKTRGQQVTLRCSSQSGHNTVSWYQQALGQGPQFIFQYYREEENGRGNFPPRFSGLQFPNYSSELNVNALELDDSALYLCASSLYGTEAFFGQGTRLTVV.

The V and J genes are TRBV7-9 and TRBJ2-5; 8 nucleotides match TRBD2. The junction had 7 bases not matched to a gene; V was cut back by 2 bases and J by 5 bases. Germline CDR1 reads SEHNR; CDR2 reads FQNEAQ (reference sequence). The CDR3 length is 15 residues. The CDR3 DNA reads as TGTGCCAGCAGCTTATATGGGACTAGGTTGGAGACCCAGTACTTC. Amino acids: CASSLYGTRLETQYF.

Points on this clone: Other DNA sequences in the same sample also yield this CDR3. This rearrangement joins TRBV18 to TRBJ1-2, with no clear D. The CDR3 is made up of 12 amino acids. CDR1 is KGHSH and CDR2 is LQKENI in the germline V gene. Trimming left V 2 bases short and J 3 bases short, with 4 bases between. CDR3: CASSPSDYGYTF. CDR3 in DNA: TGTGCCAGCTCACCATCGGACTATGGCTACACCTTC.

The chain recombines TRBV12-5 with TRBJ2-1, with 8 positions matching TRBD2. The CDR3 sequence is 16 residues long. Germline V lookup: CDR1 LGHNT, CDR2 FRNRAP. The junction had 11 bases not matched to a gene; V was cut back by 3 bases and J by 7 bases. CDR3 amino acids: CASGFGVAGLENEQFF. The CDR3 DNA reads TGTGCTAGTGGTTTCGGGGTAGCGGGGTTAGAGAATGAGCAGTTCTTC.

The V call is TRBV4-2, the J call TRBJ1-2; the match to TRBD1 covers 7 bases. V lost 4 bases, J lost 3 bases, and 5 bases stayed unmatched. The CDR3 has 14 amino acids. Germline CDR1 is LGHNA and CDR2 is YNFKEQ. CDR3 sequence (DNA): TGTGCCAGCAGCCGTGACAGGGCTGACTATGGCTACACCTTC. Protein sequence: CASSRDRADYGYTF.

Only one count was recorded for this clone. CDR3 sequence reads: CASRLGTVNTEAFF. As DNA, the CDR3 is TGTGCCAGCAGGCTCGGGACGGTCAACACTGAAGCTTTCTTT. The chain carries TRBV6-5 and TRBJ1-1, with D tentatively TRBD1 (5 bases). Germline values: CDR1 MNHEY, CDR2 SVGAGI. The CDR3 runs to 14 residues. Trimming took 6 bases from V and 2 from J, leaving 13 bases between them.